The table lists the clone carrying this T cell receptor beta chain with a few counts. Its antigen is still unknown. This entry belongs to a study of early T cells in non-severe SARS-CoV-2 infection. Study context: Sequencing of unsorted whole blood was done on bulk RNA, leaving chains unpaired.

Germline loops: CDR1 DFQATT, CDR2 SNEGSKA (reference sequence). The CDR3 is made up of 14 amino acids. V dropped 4 bases and J dropped 4; count of bases not matched to a gene: 5. Individually, cDNA molecules had unique molecular identifiers attached to them. MiXCR was run by TCRdb on the 5' RACE reads, yielding one entry per CDR3 protein. The sample consists of about 32,000 distinct CDR3 sequences, more than 4% of them appearing once. The study's findings and limits: Using VDJdb, the matching emphasized anti-spike CD8 responses while missing private and CD4 specificities.

The J gene is TRBJ2-3, the V gene TRBV20-1; 10 bases are a match to TRBD2. The material sequenced was whole blood. The TCR originated in an adult who was a healthcare worker with PCR-confirmed SARS-CoV-2 infection or an uninfected control (not recorded which). The CDR3 DNA is TGCAGTGCTACCAGCGGGGGGGCTTCAGATACGCAGTATTTT. The encoded protein is CSATSGGASDTQYF.